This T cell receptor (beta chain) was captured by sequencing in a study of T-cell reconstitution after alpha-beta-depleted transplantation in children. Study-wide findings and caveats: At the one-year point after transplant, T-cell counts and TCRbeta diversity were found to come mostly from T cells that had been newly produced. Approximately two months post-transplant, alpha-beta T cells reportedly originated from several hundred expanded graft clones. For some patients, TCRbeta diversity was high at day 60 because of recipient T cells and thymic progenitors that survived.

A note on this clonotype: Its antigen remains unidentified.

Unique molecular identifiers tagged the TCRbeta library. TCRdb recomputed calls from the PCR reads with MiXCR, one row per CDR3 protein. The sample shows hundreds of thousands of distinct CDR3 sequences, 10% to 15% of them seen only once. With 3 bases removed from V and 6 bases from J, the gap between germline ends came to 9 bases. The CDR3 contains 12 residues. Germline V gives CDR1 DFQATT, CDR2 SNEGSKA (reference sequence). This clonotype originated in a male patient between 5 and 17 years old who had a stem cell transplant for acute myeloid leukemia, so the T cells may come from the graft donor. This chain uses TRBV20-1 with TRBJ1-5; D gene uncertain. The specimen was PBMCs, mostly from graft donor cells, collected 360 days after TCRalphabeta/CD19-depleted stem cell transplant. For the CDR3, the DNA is TGCAGTGCTAGTATGGGGAGTCAGCCCCAGCATTTT. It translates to CSASMGSQPQHF.